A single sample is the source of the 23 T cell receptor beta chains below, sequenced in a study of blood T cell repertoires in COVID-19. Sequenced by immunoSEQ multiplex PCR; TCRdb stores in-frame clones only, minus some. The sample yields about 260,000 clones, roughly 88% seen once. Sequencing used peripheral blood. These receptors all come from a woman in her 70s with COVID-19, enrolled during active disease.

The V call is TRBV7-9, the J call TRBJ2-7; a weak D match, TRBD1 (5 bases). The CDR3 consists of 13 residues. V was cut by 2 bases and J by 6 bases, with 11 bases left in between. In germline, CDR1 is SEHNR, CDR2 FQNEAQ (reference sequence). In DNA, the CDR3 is TGTGCCAGCAGCTTAATTGGGGCCGGCGAGCAGTACTTC. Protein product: CASSLIGAGEQYF. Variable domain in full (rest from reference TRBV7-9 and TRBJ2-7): DTGVSQNPRHKITKRGQNVTFRCDPISEHNRLYWYRQTLGQGPEFLTYFQNEAQLEKSRLLSDRFSAERPKGSFSTLEIQRTEQGDSAMYLCASSLIGAGEQYFGPGTRLTVT.

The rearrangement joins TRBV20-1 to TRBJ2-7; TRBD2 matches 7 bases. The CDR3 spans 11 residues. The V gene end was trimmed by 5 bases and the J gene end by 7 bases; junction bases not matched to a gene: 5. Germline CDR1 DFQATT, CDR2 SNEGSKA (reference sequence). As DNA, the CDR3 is TGCAGTGCTCGGGCGGGGGTTGAGCAGTACTTC. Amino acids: CSARAGVEQYF.

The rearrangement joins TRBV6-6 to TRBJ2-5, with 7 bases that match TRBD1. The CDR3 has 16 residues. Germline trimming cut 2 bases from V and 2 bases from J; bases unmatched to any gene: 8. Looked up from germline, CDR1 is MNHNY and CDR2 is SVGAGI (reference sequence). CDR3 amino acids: CASSYATGQSQETQYF. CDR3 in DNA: TGTGCCAGCAGTTACGCGACGGGACAGTCGCAAGAGACCCAGTACTTC.

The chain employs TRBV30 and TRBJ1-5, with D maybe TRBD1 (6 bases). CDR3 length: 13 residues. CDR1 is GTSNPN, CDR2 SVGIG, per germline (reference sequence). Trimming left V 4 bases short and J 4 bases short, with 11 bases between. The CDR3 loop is CAWNAGTNQPQHF. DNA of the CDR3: TGTGCCTGGAACGCAGGGACAAATCAGCCCCAGCATTTT.

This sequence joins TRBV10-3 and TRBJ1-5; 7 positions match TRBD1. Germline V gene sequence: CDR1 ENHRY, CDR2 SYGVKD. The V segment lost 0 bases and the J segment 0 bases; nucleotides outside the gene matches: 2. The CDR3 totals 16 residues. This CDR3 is CAISESGGLSNQPQHF. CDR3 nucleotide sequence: TGTGCCATCAGTGAGTCAGGGGGCCTTAGCAATCAGCCCCAGCATTTT.

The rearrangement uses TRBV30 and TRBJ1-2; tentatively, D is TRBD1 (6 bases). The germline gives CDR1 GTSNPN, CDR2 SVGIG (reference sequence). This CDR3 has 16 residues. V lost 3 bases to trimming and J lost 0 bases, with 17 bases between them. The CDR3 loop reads CAWRGAGVPTNYGYTF. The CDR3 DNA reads TGTGCCTGGAGGGGGGCAGGGGTCCCCACTAACTATGGCTACACCTTC.

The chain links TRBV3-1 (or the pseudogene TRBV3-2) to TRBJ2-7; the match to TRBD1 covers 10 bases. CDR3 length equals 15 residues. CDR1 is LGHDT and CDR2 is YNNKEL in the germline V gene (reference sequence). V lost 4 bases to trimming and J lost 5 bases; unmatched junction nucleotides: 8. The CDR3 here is CASSRRGGQGDEQYF. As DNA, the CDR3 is TGTGCCAGCAGCCGAAGGGGCGGACAGGGGGACGAGCAGTACTTC.

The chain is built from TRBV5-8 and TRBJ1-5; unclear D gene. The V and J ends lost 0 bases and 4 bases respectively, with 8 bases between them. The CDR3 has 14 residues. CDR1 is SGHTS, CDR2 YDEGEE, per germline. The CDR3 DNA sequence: TGTGCCAGCAGCTTGGTTGGGCTTAATCAGCCCCAGCATTTT. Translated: CASSLVGLNQPQHF.

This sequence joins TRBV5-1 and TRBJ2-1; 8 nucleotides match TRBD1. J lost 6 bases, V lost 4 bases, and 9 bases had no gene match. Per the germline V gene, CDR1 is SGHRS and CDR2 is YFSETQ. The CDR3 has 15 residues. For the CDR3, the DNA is TGCGCCAGCAGCCAATCCGGGACAGGCGTCAATGAGCAGTTCTTC. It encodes CASSQSGTGVNEQFF.

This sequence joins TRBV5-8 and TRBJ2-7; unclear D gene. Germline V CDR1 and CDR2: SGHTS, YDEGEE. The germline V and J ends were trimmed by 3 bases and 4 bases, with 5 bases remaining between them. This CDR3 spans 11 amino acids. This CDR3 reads CASSSSYEQYF. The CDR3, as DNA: TGTGCCAGCAGCTCTTCTTACGAGCAGTACTTC.

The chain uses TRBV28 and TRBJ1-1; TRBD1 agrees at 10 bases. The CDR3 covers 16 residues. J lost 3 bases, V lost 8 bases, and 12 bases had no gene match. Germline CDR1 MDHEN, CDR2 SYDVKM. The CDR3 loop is CASRRRDRGPYTEAFF. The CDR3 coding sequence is TGTGCCAGCCGCAGGAGAGACAGGGGGCCGTACACTGAAGCTTTCTTT.

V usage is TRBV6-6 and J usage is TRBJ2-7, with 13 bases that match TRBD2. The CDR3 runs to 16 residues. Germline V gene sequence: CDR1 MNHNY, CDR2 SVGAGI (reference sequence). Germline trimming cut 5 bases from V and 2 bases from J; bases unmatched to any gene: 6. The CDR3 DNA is TGTGCCAGCAGTGCCGCCGGGACTAGCGGGACCTACGAGCAGTACTTC. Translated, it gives CASSAAGTSGTYEQYF.

In nucleotides, the CDR3 is TGTGCCAGCAGCTTAACGACTGCAAACACAGATACGCAGTATTTT. This translates into CASSLTTANTDTQYF. This rearrangement joins TRBV7-3 to TRBJ2-3; no clear D gene. The CDR3 is 15 residues long. CDR1 SGHTA and CDR2 FQGTGA come from the germline V gene. V was shortened by 0 bases and J by 2 bases, with 9 bases between the two germline ends.

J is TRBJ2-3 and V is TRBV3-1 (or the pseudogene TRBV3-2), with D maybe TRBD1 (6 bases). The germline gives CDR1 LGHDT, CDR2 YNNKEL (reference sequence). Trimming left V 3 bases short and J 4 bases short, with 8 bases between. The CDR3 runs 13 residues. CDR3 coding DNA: TGTGCCAGCAGCCAGTACAGGGCAGATACGCAGTATTTT. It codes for CASSQYRADTQYF.

CDR3 sequence (DNA): TGTGCCAGCAGCTTGACACACCTGAACACTGAAGCTTTCTTT. This gives the protein CASSLTHLNTEAFF. The chain combines TRBV5-8 with TRBJ1-1; D unclear. This CDR3 is built from 14 residues. Germline V CDR1 and CDR2: SGHTS, YDEGEE. V was trimmed by 1 base and J by 0 bases, leaving 7 bases between them.

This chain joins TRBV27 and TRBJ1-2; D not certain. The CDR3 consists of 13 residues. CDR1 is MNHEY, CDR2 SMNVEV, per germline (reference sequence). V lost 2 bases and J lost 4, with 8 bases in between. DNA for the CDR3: TGTGCCAGCAGTTTAGAGGGTCCCTATGGCTACACCTTC. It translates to CASSLEGPYGYTF.

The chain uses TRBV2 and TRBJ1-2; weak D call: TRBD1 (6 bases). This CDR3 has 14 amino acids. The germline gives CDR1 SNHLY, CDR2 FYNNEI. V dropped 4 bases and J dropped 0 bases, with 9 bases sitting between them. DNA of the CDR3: TGTGCCAGCAGTGGACAGGCGTCTAACTATGGCTACACCTTC. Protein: CASSGQASNYGYTF.

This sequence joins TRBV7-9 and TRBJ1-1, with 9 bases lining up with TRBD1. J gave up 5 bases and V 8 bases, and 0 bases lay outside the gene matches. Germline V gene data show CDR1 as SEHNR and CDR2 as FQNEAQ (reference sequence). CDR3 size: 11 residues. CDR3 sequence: CASGQGTEAFF. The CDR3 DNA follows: TGTGCCAGCGGACAGGGGACTGAAGCTTTCTTT.

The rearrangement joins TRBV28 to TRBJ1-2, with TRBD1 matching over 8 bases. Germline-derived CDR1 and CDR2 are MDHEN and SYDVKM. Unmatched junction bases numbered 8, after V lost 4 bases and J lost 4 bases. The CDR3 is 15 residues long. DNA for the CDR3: TGTGCCAGCAGTTCCCCTCAGGACAGGGCCTATGGCTACACCTTC. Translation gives CASSSPQDRAYGYTF.

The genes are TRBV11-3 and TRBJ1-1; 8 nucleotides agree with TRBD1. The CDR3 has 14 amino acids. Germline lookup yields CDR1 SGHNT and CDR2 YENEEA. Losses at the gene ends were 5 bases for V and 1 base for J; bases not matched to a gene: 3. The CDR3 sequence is CASSPGTGNTEAFF. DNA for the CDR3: TGTGCCAGCAGCCCGGGGACAGGGAACACTGAAGCTTTCTTT. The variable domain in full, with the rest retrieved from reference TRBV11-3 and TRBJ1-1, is EAGVVQSPRYKIIEKKQPVAFWCNPISGHNTLYWYLQNLGQGPELLIRYENEEAVDDSQLPKDRFSAERLKGVDSTLKIQPAELGDSAVYLCASSPGTGNTEAFFGQGTRLTVV.

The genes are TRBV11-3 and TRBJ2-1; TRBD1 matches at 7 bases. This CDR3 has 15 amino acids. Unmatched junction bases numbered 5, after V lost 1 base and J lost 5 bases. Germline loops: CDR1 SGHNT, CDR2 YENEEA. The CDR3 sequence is CASSLASGQNNEQFF. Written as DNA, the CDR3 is TGTGCCAGCAGCTTAGCATCGGGACAGAACAATGAGCAGTTCTTC.

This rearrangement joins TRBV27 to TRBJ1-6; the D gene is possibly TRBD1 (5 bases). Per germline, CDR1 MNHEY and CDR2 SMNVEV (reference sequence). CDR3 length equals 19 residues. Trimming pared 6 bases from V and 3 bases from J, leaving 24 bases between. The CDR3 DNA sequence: TGTGCCAGCAGACCAATAACGACAGTCGCTGGAAGCTATAATTCACCCCTCCACTTT. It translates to CASRPITTVAGSYNSPLHF.

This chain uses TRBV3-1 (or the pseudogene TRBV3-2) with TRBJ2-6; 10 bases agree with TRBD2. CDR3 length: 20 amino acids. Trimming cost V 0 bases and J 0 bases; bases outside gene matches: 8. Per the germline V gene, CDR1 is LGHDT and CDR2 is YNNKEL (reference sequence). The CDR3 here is CASSQDQGAGGYSGANVLTF. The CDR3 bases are TGTGCCAGCAGCCAAGACCAGGGAGCGGGAGGGTACTCTGGGGCCAACGTCCTGACTTTC.